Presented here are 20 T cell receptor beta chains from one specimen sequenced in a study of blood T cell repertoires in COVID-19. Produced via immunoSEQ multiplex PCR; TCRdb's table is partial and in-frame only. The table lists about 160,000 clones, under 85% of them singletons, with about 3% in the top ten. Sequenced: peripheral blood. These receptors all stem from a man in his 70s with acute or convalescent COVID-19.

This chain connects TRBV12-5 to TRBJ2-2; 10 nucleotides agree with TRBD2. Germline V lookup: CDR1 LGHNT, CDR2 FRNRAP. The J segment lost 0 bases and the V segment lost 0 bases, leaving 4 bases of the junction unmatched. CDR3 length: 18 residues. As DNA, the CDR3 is TGTGCTAGTGGTTTGGTACCTAGCGGGGGTTCGAACACCGGGGAGCTGTTTTTT. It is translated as CASGLVPSGGSNTGELFF.

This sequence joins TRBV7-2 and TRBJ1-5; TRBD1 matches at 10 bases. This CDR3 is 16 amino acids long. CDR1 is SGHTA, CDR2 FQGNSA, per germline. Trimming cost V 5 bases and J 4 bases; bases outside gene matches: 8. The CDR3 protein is CASSPGRDRGNQPQHF. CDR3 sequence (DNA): TGTGCCAGCAGCCCGGGTCGGGACAGGGGTAATCAGCCCCAGCATTTT.

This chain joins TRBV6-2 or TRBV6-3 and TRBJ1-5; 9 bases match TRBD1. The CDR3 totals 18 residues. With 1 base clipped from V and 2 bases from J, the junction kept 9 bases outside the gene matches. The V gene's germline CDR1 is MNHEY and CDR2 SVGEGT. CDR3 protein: CASSYYSQGAMGNQPQHF. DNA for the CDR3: TGTGCCAGCAGTTACTATTCACAGGGGGCGATGGGCAATCAGCCCCAGCATTTT.

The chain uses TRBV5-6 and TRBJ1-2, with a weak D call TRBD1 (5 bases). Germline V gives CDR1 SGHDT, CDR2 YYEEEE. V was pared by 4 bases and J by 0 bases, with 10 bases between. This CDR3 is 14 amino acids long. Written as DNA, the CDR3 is TGTGCCAGCAGCCGGACATCCGCTAACTATGGCTACACCTTC. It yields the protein CASSRTSANYGYTF.

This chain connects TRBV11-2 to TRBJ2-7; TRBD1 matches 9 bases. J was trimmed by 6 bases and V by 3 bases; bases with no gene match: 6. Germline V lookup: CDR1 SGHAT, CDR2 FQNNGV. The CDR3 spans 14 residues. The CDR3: CASSLGDRVGEQYF. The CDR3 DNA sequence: TGTGCCAGCAGCTTGGGGGACAGGGTCGGCGAGCAGTACTTC.

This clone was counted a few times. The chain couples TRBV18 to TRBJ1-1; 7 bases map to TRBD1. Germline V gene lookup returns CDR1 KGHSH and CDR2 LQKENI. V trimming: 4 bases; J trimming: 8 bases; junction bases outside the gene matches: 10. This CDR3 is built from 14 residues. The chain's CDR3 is CASSRDDRDGEAFF. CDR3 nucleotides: TGTGCCAGCTCACGGGATGACAGGGATGGGGAAGCTTTCTTT.

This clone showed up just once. The CDR3 loop is CASSHGRERLNFGNTIYF. The CDR3 nucleotides read TGTGCCAGCAGCCATGGGAGGGAAAGGTTGAACTTTGGAAACACCATATATTTT. This chain uses TRBV7-9 with TRBJ1-3; unclear D gene. The germline V and J ends were trimmed by 5 bases and 3 bases, with 23 bases remaining between them. CDR1 and CDR2 (germline): SEHNR, FQNEAQ (reference sequence). This CDR3 spans 18 amino acids.

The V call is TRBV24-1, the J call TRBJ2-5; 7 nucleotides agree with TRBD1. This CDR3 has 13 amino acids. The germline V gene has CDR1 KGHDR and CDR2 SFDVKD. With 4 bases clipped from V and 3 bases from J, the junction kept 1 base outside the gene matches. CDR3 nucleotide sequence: TGTGCCACCAGTGAGGGGACAGAAGAGACCCAGTACTTC. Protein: CATSEGTEETQYF.

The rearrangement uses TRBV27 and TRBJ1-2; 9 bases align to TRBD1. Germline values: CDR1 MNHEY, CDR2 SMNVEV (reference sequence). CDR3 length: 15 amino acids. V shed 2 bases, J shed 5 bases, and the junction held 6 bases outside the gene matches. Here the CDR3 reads CASSLTRQGGYGYTF. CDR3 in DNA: TGTGCCAGCAGTTTAACCAGACAGGGGGGGTATGGCTACACCTTC.

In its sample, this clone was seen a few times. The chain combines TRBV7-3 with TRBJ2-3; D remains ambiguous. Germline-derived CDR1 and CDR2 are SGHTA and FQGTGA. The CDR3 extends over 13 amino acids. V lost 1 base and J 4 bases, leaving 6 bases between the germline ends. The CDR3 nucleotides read TGTGCCAGCAGCTTAATTTCCGCAGATACGCAGTATTTT. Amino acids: CASSLISADTQYF.

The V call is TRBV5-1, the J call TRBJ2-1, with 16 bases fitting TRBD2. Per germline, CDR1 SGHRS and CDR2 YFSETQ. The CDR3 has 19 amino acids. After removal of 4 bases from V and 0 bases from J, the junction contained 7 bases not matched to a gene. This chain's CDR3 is CASSTTGTSGGDSYNEQFF. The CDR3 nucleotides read TGCGCCAGCAGCACCACCGGGACTAGCGGGGGGGACTCCTACAATGAGCAGTTCTTC.

This CDR3 reads CASRRTSGQETQYF. CDR3 coding DNA: TGTGCCAGCAGAAGGACTAGCGGCCAAGAGACCCAGTACTTC. The rearrangement joins TRBV2 to TRBJ2-5; TRBD2 matches 10 bases. This CDR3 comprises 14 residues. Unmatched junction bases numbered 2, after V lost 6 bases and J lost 1 base. Per germline, CDR1 SNHLY and CDR2 FYNNEI.

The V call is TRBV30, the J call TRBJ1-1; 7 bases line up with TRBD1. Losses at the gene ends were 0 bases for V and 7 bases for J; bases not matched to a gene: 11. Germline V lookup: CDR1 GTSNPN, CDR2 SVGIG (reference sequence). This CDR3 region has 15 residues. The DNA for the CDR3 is TGTGCCTGGAGTGTACTCCGACAGGGAAGGGTTGAAGCTTTCTTT. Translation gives CAWSVLRQGRVEAFF. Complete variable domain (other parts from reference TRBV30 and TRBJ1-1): SQTIHQWPATLVQPVGSPLSLECTVEGTSNPNLYWYRQAAGRGLQLLFYSVGIGQISSEVPQNLSASRPQDRQFILSSKKLLLSDSGFYLCAWSVLRQGRVEAFFGQGTRLTVV.

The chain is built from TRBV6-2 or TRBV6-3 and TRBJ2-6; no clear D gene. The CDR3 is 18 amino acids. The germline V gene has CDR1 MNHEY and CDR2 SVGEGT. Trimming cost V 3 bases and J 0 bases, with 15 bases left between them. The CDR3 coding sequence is TGTGCCAGCAGTTATAACCCAAACGCCTACTCTGGGGCCAACGTCCTGACTTTC. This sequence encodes CASSYNPNAYSGANVLTF.

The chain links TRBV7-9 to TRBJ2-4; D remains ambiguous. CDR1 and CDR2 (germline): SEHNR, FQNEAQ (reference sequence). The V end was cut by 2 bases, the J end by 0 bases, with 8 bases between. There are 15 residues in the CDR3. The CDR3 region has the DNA TGTGCCAGCAGCTTAAGCGCCCAAGCCAAAAACATTCAGTACTTC. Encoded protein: CASSLSAQAKNIQYF.

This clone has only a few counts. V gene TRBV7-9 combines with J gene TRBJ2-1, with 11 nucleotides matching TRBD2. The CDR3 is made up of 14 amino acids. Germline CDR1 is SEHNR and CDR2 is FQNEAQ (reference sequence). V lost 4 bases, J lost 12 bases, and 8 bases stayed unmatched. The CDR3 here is CASSSGTSGTGQFF. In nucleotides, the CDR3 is TGTGCCAGCAGCTCCGGGACTAGCGGAACGGGGCAGTTCTTC.

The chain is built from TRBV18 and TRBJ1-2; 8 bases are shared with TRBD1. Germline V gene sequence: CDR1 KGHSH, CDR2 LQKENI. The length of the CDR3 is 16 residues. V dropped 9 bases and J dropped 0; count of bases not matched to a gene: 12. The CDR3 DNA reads TGTGCCAGAGAAGGACAGGGCCCCCCCACTAACTATGGCTACACCTTC. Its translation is CAREGQGPPTNYGYTF.

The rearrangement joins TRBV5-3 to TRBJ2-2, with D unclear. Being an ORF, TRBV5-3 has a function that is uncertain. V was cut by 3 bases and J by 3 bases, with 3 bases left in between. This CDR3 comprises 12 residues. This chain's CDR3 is CARSCDTGELFF. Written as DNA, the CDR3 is TGTGCCAGAAGCTGCGACACCGGGGAGCTGTTTTTT.

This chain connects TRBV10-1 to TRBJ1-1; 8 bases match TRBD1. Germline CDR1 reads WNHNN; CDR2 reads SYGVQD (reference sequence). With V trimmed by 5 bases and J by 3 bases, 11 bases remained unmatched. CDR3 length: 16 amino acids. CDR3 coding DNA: TGCGCCAGCAGTCCCCTACGGACAGGGAGGGACACTGAAGCTTTCTTT. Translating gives CASSPLRTGRDTEAFF.

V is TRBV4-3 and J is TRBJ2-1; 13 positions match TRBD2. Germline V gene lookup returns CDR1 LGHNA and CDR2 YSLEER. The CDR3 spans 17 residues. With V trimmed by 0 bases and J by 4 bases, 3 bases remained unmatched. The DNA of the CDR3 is TGCGCCAGCAGCCAAGACCTACTAGCGGGAGGGTACAATGAGCAGTTCTTC. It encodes CASSQDLLAGGYNEQFF.